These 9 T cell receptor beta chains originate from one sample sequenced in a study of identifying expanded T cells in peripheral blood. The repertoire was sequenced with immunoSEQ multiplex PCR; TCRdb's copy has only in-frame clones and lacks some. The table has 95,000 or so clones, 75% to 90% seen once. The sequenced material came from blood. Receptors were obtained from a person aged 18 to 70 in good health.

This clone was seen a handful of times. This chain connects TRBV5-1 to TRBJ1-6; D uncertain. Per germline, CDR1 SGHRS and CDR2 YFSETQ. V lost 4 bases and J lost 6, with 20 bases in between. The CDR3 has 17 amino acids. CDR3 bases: TGCGCCAGCAGCCAAACGACCGGCGGGAAGGGTAATTCACCCCTCCACTTT. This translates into CASSQTTGGKGNSPLHF.

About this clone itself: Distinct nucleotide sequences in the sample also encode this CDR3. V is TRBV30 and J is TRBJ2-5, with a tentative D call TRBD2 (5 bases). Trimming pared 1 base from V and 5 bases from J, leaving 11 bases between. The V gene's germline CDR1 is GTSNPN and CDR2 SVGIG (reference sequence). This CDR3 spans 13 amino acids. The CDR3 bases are TGTGCCTGGAGTGGGGGAGTTGGGGAGACCCAGTACTTC. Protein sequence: CAWSGGVGETQYF.

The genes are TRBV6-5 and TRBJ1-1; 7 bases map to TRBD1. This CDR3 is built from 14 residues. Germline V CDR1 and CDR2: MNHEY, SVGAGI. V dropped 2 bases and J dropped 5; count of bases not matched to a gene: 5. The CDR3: CASSYDRVRTEAFF. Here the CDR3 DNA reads TGTGCCAGCAGTTACGACAGGGTACGGACTGAAGCTTTCTTT.

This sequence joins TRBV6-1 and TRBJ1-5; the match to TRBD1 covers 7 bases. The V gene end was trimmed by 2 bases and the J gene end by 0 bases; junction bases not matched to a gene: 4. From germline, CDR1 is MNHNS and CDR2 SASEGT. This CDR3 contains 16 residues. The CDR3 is CASSERGQLSNQPQHF. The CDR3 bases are TGTGCCAGCAGTGAAAGGGGGCAGCTTAGCAATCAGCCCCAGCATTTT.

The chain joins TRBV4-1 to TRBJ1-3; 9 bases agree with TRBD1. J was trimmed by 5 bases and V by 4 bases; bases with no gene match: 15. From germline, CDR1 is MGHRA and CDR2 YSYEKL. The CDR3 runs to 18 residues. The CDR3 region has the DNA TGCGCCAGCAGCCGGCCGGGACAGGGACATAGAGAAAGAAACACCATATATTTT. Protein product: CASSRPGQGHRERNTIYF.

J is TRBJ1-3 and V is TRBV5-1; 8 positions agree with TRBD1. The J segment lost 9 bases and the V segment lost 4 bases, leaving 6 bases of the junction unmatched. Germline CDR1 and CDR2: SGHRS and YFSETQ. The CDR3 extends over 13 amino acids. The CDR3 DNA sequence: TGCGCCAGCAGCGGGACAGGTCAGGGCACCATATATTTT. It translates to CASSGTGQGTIYF. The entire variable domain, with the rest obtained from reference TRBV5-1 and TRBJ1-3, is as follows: KAGVTQTPRYLIKTRGQQVTLSCSPISGHRSVSWYQQTPGQGLQFLFEYFSETQRNKGNFPGRFSGRQFSNSRSEMNVSTLELGDSALYLCASSGTGQGTIYFGEGSWLTVV.

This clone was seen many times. CDR3 protein: CASRGGLAGTDTQYF. In nucleotides, the CDR3 is TGTGCCAGCAGAGGGGGGCTAGCAGGCACAGATACGCAGTATTTT. This rearrangement joins TRBV6-5 to TRBJ2-3; tentatively, D is TRBD1 or TRBD2 (6 bases each). The V end lost 6 bases, the J end lost 1 base, and 14 bases lay between the germline ends. The CDR3 has 15 amino acids. Germline V gene data show CDR1 as MNHEY and CDR2 as SVGAGI.

CDR3: CASSLKGGQISTGGIFEQYF. Here the CDR3 DNA reads TGTGCCAGCAGCTTGAAAGGGGGGCAAATTTCTACCGGAGGGATTTTCGAGCAGTACTTC. The chain employs TRBV5-5 and TRBJ2-7; D could derive from TRBD1 or TRBD2 (6 bases each). There are 20 residues in the CDR3. Germline assignment: CDR1 SGHKS and CDR2 YYEKEE (reference sequence). V lost 1 base and J lost 6, with 32 bases in between.

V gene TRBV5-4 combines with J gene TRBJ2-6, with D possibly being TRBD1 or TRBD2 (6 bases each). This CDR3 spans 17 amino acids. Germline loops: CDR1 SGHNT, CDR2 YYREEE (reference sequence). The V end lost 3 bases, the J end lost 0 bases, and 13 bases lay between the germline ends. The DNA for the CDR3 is TGTGCCAGCAGCTCGCGGGACAAGCCCTCTGGGGCCAACGTCCTGACTTTC. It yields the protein CASSSRDKPSGANVLTF.